The 21 T cell receptor beta chains below were found in one sample sequenced in a study of shared clonotypes between healthy human individuals. Profiled with immunoSEQ multiplex PCR; TCRdb holds only in-frame clones, not every one. In the table there are approximately 2.5 million clones, over 85% of which are singletons. The sequenced sample consisted of naive CD4+ T cells sorted from blood. Subset here: CD45RA+ positively selected. The receptors derive from a man between 18 and 35 years old in good health.

Remarks on this clone: Other nucleotide sequences in the sample specify the same CDR3. The chain recombines TRBV19 with TRBJ2-2; unclear D gene. CDR1 LNHDA and CDR2 SQIVND come from the germline V gene (reference sequence). V was clipped by 3 bases and J by 5 bases, with 10 bases between them. This CDR3 spans 14 amino acids. DNA for the CDR3: TGTGCCAGTAGTATTAGGCAGCCTACCGGGGAGCTGTTTTTT. It encodes CASSIRQPTGELFF.

The chain uses TRBV6-1 and TRBJ2-7, with 7 nucleotides matching TRBD2. Germline V gene sequence: CDR1 MNHNS, CDR2 SASEGT. J was trimmed by 2 bases and V by 5 bases; bases with no gene match: 9. CDR3 length: 15 amino acids. CDR3 DNA sequence: TGTGCCAGCAGTACCCAGCGGGGCCCCACCTACGAGCAGTACTTC. It yields the protein CASSTQRGPTYEQYF.

The gene calls are TRBV5-1 and TRBJ2-7; no reliable D call. The CDR3 covers 13 residues. CDR1 and CDR2 (germline): SGHRS, YFSETQ. V lost 0 bases and J lost 4, with 8 bases in between. Here the CDR3 DNA reads TGCGCCAGCAGCTTGGCAGGCCAGTACGAGCAGTACTTC. Its translation is CASSLAGQYEQYF.

The CDR3 DNA sequence: TGCGCCAGCAGCGTACTAGCGGGGGGACTAAACAATGAGCAGTTCTTC. Translated, it gives CASSVLAGGLNNEQFF. This chain connects TRBV5-1 to TRBJ2-1; 12 nucleotides line up with TRBD2. Germline V CDR1 and CDR2: SGHRS, YFSETQ. The CDR3 totals 16 residues. The J segment lost 5 bases and the V segment lost 4 bases, leaving 7 bases of the junction unmatched.

This clone was detected a few times. Other DNA variants within this sample encode the same CDR3. This rearrangement joins TRBV5-6 to TRBJ1-1, with D maybe TRBD1 (5 bases). The CDR3 sequence is 13 residues long. Trimming stripped 2 bases from V and 1 base from J, with 6 bases between. Per germline, CDR1 SGHDT and CDR2 YYEEEE. The CDR3 coding sequence is TGTGCCAGCAGCTTAGGGGCGAACACTGAAGCTTTCTTT. This gives the protein CASSLGANTEAFF.

This chain connects TRBV28 to TRBJ1-2; TRBD1 matches 8 bases. This CDR3 contains 14 residues. The germline V gene encodes CDR1 MDHEN and CDR2 SYDVKM. The trim removed 3 bases at V and 2 bases at J, leaving 2 bases unmatched. Written as DNA, the CDR3 is TGTGCCAGCAGTTTCGGGACAGGAAACTATGGCTACACCTTC. Encoded protein: CASSFGTGNYGYTF.

The chain joins TRBV30 to TRBJ2-5; D is perhaps TRBD1 or TRBD2 (6 bases each). The CDR3 contains 13 residues. Trimming took 3 bases from V and 4 from J, leaving 12 bases between them. Germline lookup yields CDR1 GTSNPN and CDR2 SVGIG (reference sequence). CDR3: CAWRSSGAETQYF. The CDR3, as DNA: TGTGCCTGGAGATCTTCGGGGGCAGAGACCCAGTACTTC.

This chain links TRBV2 with TRBJ1-2; 10 bases are shared with TRBD1. From germline, CDR1 is SNHLY and CDR2 FYNNEI. The junction had 3 bases not matched to a gene; V was cut back by 4 bases and J by 4 bases. The CDR3 runs to 14 residues. The CDR3 DNA is TGTGCCAGCAGTGGGACAGGGGGGATCTATGGCTACACCTTC. It yields the protein CASSGTGGIYGYTF.

This clone was observed a handful of times. The CDR3 loop reads CASSLGGYEQYF. In DNA, the CDR3 is TGTGCCAGCAGCTTGGGGGGCTACGAGCAGTACTTC. This rearrangement joins TRBV5-5 to TRBJ2-7; D is unresolved. CDR1 SGHKS and CDR2 YYEKEE come from the germline V gene (reference sequence). The CDR3 spans 12 residues. The ends were cut back, 0 bases at V and 3 bases at J, with 4 bases in the middle.

As for this clone: Different DNA sequences within this sample yield the same CDR3. The CDR3 sequence: CASSLVAGGDTQYF. CDR3 bases: TGTGCCAGCAGCTTAGTAGCGGGAGGGGATACGCAGTATTTT. J is TRBJ2-3 and V is TRBV7-2; TRBD2 matches 11 bases. CDR1 SGHTA and CDR2 FQGNSA come from the germline V gene. V shed 1 base, J shed 6 bases, and the junction held 0 bases outside the gene matches. This CDR3 has 14 residues.

This clone occurred once. This chain connects TRBV7-2 to TRBJ2-3, with D possibly TRBD2 on 6 matching bases. There are 16 residues in the CDR3. V lost 1 base to trimming and J lost 5 bases, with 16 bases between them. CDR1 and CDR2 from the germline V gene are SGHTA and FQGNSA. CDR3 sequence: CASSLDFPEGLDTQYF. The DNA for the CDR3 is TGTGCCAGCAGCTTAGATTTCCCGGAGGGGCTAGATACGCAGTATTTT. Supplemented by reference TRBV7-2 and TRBJ2-3, the full variable domain reads GAGVSQSPSNKVTEKGKDVELRCDPISGHTALYWYRQSLGQGLEFLIYFQGNSAPDKSGLPSDRFSAERTGGSVSTLTIQRTQQEDSAVYLCASSLDFPEGLDTQYFGPGTRLTVL.

This clone was observed a handful of times. The chain recombines TRBV5-1 with TRBJ1-3; 9 nucleotides match TRBD1. The germline gives CDR1 SGHRS, CDR2 YFSETQ. The CDR3 contains 17 residues. The J segment lost 0 bases and the V segment lost 4 bases, leaving 8 bases of the junction unmatched. This CDR3 reads CASSPQTGGYSGNTIYF. DNA of the CDR3: TGCGCCAGCAGCCCTCAGACAGGGGGTTACTCTGGAAACACCATATATTTT. The whole variable domain, remainder taken from reference TRBV5-1 and TRBJ1-3, is KAGVTQTPRYLIKTRGQQVTLSCSPISGHRSVSWYQQTPGQGLQFLFEYFSETQRNKGNFPGRFSGRQFSNSRSEMNVSTLELGDSALYLCASSPQTGGYSGNTIYFGEGSWLTVV.

The chain is built from TRBV6-6 and TRBJ2-5; no reliable D call. Trimming removed 2 bases from V and 2 bases from J, with 6 bases in between. The CDR3 length is 13 residues. The V gene's germline CDR1 is MNHNY and CDR2 SVGAGI (reference sequence). Written as DNA, the CDR3 is TGTGCCAGCAGTTACATCCCTCAAGAGACCCAGTACTTC. Translated, it gives CASSYIPQETQYF.

The chain joins TRBV6-5 to TRBJ2-7; D possibly corresponds to TRBD2 (6 bases). Germline V lookup: CDR1 MNHEY, CDR2 SVGAGI. The CDR3 loop spans 13 amino acids. V dropped 11 bases and J dropped 6 bases, with 20 bases sitting between them. CDR3 coding DNA: TGTGCCGGCCGGGACGGGGGAAAAGGCGAGCAGTACTTC. As protein: CAGRDGGKGEQYF.

The chain couples TRBV10-3 to TRBJ1-5; 9 bases line up with TRBD1. V lost 3 bases to trimming and J lost 5 bases; unmatched junction nucleotides: 5. This CDR3 has 15 amino acids. CDR1 and CDR2 (germline): ENHRY, SYGVKD. CDR3 protein: CAISERTGDHQPQHF. The CDR3 DNA is TGTGCCATCAGTGAACGGACAGGGGACCATCAGCCCCAGCATTTT.

V is TRBV30 and J is TRBJ2-7; D might be TRBD2 (7 bases). Deletions cut 0 bases from V and 4 bases from J, with 13 bases between. CDR1 and CDR2 from the germline V gene are GTSNPN and SVGIG (reference sequence). The CDR3 length is 14 residues. Written as DNA, the CDR3 is TGTGCCTGGAGTGTGGAACGGGGGGCGTACGAGCAGTACTTC. It is translated as CAWSVERGAYEQYF.

The chain uses TRBV23-1 and TRBJ2-6; weak D call: TRBD1 (5 bases). TRBV23-1 is classed as an ORF, of uncertain function. Deletions cut 0 bases from V and 0 bases from J, with 15 bases between. This CDR3 is built from 19 residues. The CDR3 reads CASSQSRDREPSGANVLTF. CDR3 DNA sequence: TGCGCCAGCAGTCAATCAAGAGACAGAGAGCCCTCTGGGGCCAACGTCCTGACTTTC.

The genes are TRBV5-4 and TRBJ1-2; D uncertain. The CDR3 consists of 12 residues. The V gene lost 3 bases and the J gene lost 7 bases, with 10 bases spanning the gap. Germline V gene data show CDR1 as SGHNT and CDR2 as YYREEE (reference sequence). This CDR3 reads CASSSMPSGYTF. The CDR3, as DNA: TGTGCCAGCAGCTCCATGCCCAGTGGCTACACCTTC.

For the CDR3, the DNA is TGCGCCAAGGGTCAAGGGGTCTACGAGCAGTACTTC. Its translation: CAKGQGVYEQYF. The chain couples TRBV10-1 to TRBJ2-7; D is possibly TRBD1 (5 bases). V gave up 10 bases and J gave up 3 bases, with 13 bases separating them. Germline V gene lookup returns CDR1 WNHNN and CDR2 SYGVQD (reference sequence). This CDR3 spans 12 amino acids.

This clone appeared a single time. The CDR3 coding sequence is TGCGCCAGCAGCTTGATGGGACAGGAGGCCGGGGAGCTGTTTTTT. The encoded protein is CASSLMGQEAGELFF. The rearrangement links TRBV5-1 to TRBJ2-2; the match to TRBD1 covers 8 bases. The CDR3 spans 15 residues. Trimming cost V 1 base and J 6 bases; bases outside gene matches: 5. Per germline, CDR1 SGHRS and CDR2 YFSETQ. Supplemented by reference TRBV5-1 and TRBJ2-2, the full variable domain reads KAGVTQTPRYLIKTRGQQVTLSCSPISGHRSVSWYQQTPGQGLQFLFEYFSETQRNKGNFPGRFSGRQFSNSRSEMNVSTLELGDSALYLCASSLMGQEAGELFFGEGSRLTVL.

The chain employs TRBV5-1 and TRBJ1-2, with a possible D match to TRBD1 (6 bases). The CDR3 consists of 16 residues. Germline values: CDR1 SGHRS, CDR2 YFSETQ. V shed 5 bases and J shed 0 bases, with 17 bases lying between them. CDR3 in DNA: TGCGCCAGCAGTCGGGGGGCCGGTTCTACTAACTATGGCTACACCTTC. Its protein is CASSRGAGSTNYGYTF.